The 24 T cell receptor beta chains presented below share a single source sample, sequenced in a study of T-cell reconstitution after alpha-beta-depleted transplantation in children. As it was prepared, the TCRbeta library received unique molecular identifiers. TCRdb ran MiXCR on the PCR reads and lists one entry per CDR3 protein. Here the sample spans 250,000 to 400,000 distinct CDR3 sequences, more than 20% being singletons. Source: PBMCs, mostly from graft donor cells, taken 180 days after TCRalphabeta/CD19-depleted stem cell transplant. The receptors were gathered from a male patient younger than 18 who had a stem cell transplant for acute lymphoblastic leukemia, so the T cells may come from the graft donor.

The genes are TRBV7-9 and TRBJ1-4; possibly TRBD1 for D (5 bases). This CDR3 has 17 amino acids. The V end was cut by 6 bases, the J end by 4 bases, with 21 bases between. The V gene's germline CDR1 is SEHNR and CDR2 FQNEAQ (reference sequence). Here the CDR3 DNA reads TGTGCCAGCAGAACTCAAGACCGGGACGGCTTTAATGAAAAACTGTTTTTT. Translation gives CASRTQDRDGFNEKLFF.

V and J are TRBV11-2 and TRBJ2-7, with a tentative D call TRBD1 (6 bases). The CDR3 is 15 residues long. The germline V and J ends were trimmed by 2 bases and 3 bases, with 14 bases remaining between them. Germline V CDR1 and CDR2: SGHAT, FQNNGV. CDR3 protein: CASSLLGAAIYEQYF. The DNA of the CDR3 is TGTGCCAGCAGCTTACTGGGGGCGGCAATCTACGAGCAGTACTTC.

A few counts support this clonotype. This sequence joins TRBV14 and TRBJ2-7; TRBD2 matches at 10 bases. J gave up 2 bases and V 5 bases, and 6 bases lay outside the gene matches. This CDR3 is built from 15 residues. Per germline, CDR1 SGHDN and CDR2 FVKESK. The CDR3 region is CASSKLAGLTYEQYF. The CDR3 coding sequence is TGTGCCAGCAGCAAACTAGCGGGACTAACCTACGAGCAGTACTTC.

The chain recombines TRBV11-2 with TRBJ2-6; D gene ambiguous. Germline-derived CDR1 and CDR2 are SGHAT and FQNNGV. The CDR3 covers 15 residues. The V gene lost 3 bases and the J gene lost 0 bases, with 6 bases spanning the gap. The CDR3 nucleotides read TGTGCCAGCAGCTTCAGCAACTCTGGGGCCAACGTCCTGACTTTC. Translating it yields CASSFSNSGANVLTF.

The rearrangement links TRBV19 to TRBJ1-5, with a possible D match to TRBD1 (5 bases). In germline, CDR1 is LNHDA, CDR2 SQIVND (reference sequence). This CDR3 has 15 amino acids. V lost 3 bases, J lost 4 bases, and 13 bases lay in between. This CDR3 reads CASSIYQGRNQPQHF. CDR3 nucleotide sequence: TGTGCCAGTAGTATTTACCAGGGTCGGAATCAGCCCCAGCATTTT.

This clonotype was picked up a small number of times. The rearrangement links TRBV5-6 to TRBJ1-1; possibly TRBD1 for D (6 bases). V was trimmed by 4 bases and J by 4 bases, leaving 17 bases between them. This CDR3 has 15 residues. Looked up from germline, CDR1 is SGHDT and CDR2 is YYEEEE. CDR3 bases: TGTGCCAGCAGCGGGGTACAGGGCGTTTTCACTGAAGCTTTCTTT. The encoded protein is CASSGVQGVFTEAFF. The full variable domain, in which reference TRBV5-6 and TRBJ1-1 provide the parts outside the CDR3, is DAGVTQSPTHLIKTRGQQVTLRCSPKSGHDTVSWYQQALGQGPQFIFQYYEEEERQRGNFPDRFSGHQFPNYSSELNVNALLLGDSALYLCASSGVQGVFTEAFFGQGTRLTVV.

This clonotype was seen a few times. This sequence joins TRBV18 and TRBJ2-7; D gene unclear. Germline CDR1 is KGHSH and CDR2 is LQKENI. The CDR3 runs 12 residues. V dropped 1 base and J dropped 5 bases, with 6 bases sitting between them. The DNA for the CDR3 is TGTGCCAGCTCACCACTACCGGACGAGCAGTACTTC. This codes for CASSPLPDEQYF.

This clonotype came up a few times. The V gene is TRBV5-1, the J gene TRBJ1-2; 10 bases line up with TRBD1. V shed 7 bases and J 3 bases; nucleotides not matched to a gene: 12. Per the germline V gene, CDR1 is SGHRS and CDR2 is YFSETQ. The CDR3 runs 16 residues. Here the CDR3 reads CASGQDQGQGDYGYTF. DNA of the CDR3: TGCGCCAGCGGCCAGGACCAAGGACAGGGGGACTATGGCTACACCTTC.

The J gene is TRBJ2-1, the V gene TRBV4-1, with D unclear. This CDR3 has 17 amino acids. Germline lookup yields CDR1 MGHRA and CDR2 YSYEKL. V shed 4 bases and J shed 6 bases, with 22 bases lying between them. In nucleotides, the CDR3 is TGCGCCAGCAGCCCCCTGGGTAGCAGGACGGCAGGCAATGAGCAGTTCTTC. It translates to CASSPLGSRTAGNEQFF.

This chain links TRBV5-1 with TRBJ2-4, with 7 nucleotides matching TRBD1. V dropped 4 bases and J dropped 0; count of bases not matched to a gene: 7. From germline, CDR1 is SGHRS and CDR2 YFSETQ. This CDR3 spans 16 amino acids. This chain's CDR3 is CASSAGTVLAKNIQYF. The CDR3 DNA follows: TGCGCCAGCAGCGCCGGGACAGTACTAGCCAAAAACATTCAGTACTTC.

This chain joins TRBV5-5 and TRBJ2-5; 10 bases agree with TRBD2. V was pared by 0 bases and J by 1 base, with 3 bases of the junction left unmatched. The CDR3 is 16 residues long. CDR1 and CDR2 (germline): SGHKS, YYEKEE (reference sequence). The CDR3 loop is CASSLVASGGQETQYF. CDR3 DNA sequence: TGTGCCAGCAGCTTGGTCGCTAGCGGGGGCCAAGAGACCCAGTACTTC.

This sequence joins TRBV7-9 and TRBJ2-1, with D uncertain. V was pared by 5 bases and J by 6 bases, with 14 bases between. There are 14 residues in the CDR3. CDR1 is SEHNR, CDR2 FQNEAQ, per germline (reference sequence). CDR3 protein: CASSQKHSSNEQFF. CDR3 sequence (DNA): TGTGCCAGCAGCCAAAAACACTCCAGCAATGAGCAGTTCTTC.

The chain has TRBV5-4 and TRBJ2-3; D might be TRBD1 or TRBD2, each matching 5 bases. This CDR3 contains 15 residues. The V end lost 2 bases, the J end lost 2 bases, and 12 bases lay between the germline ends. CDR1 SGHNT and CDR2 YYREEE come from the germline V gene (reference sequence). The CDR3 bases are TGTGCCAGCAGCTTCTCGGGACGCCACACAGATACGCAGTATTTT. This codes for CASSFSGRHTDTQYF.

The chain combines TRBV5-1 with TRBJ2-3; 7 nucleotides match TRBD1. This CDR3 contains 16 residues. The V gene end was trimmed by 4 bases and the J gene end by 1 base; junction bases not matched to a gene: 9. CDR1 SGHRS and CDR2 YFSETQ come from the germline V gene. The CDR3 sequence is CASSVNTGTGTDTQYF. DNA for the CDR3: TGCGCCAGCAGCGTCAACACCGGGACAGGCACAGATACGCAGTATTTT. The variable domain in full, completed from reference TRBV5-1 and TRBJ2-3, reads KAGVTQTPRYLIKTRGQQVTLSCSPISGHRSVSWYQQTPGQGLQFLFEYFSETQRNKGNFPGRFSGRQFSNSRSEMNVSTLELGDSALYLCASSVNTGTGTDTQYFGPGTRLTVL.

The table lists this clonotype with many counts. The chain has TRBV10-3 and TRBJ2-5, with 8 bases identical to TRBD2. This CDR3 spans 14 amino acids. V trimming: 2 bases; J trimming: 1 base; junction bases outside the gene matches: 0. The germline V gene has CDR1 ENHRY and CDR2 SYGVKD. The CDR3 DNA follows: TGTGCCATCAGTGAGGGGACTAGCCAAGAGACCCAGTACTTC. This translates into CAISEGTSQETQYF.

This clonotype was observed a handful of times. The chain links TRBV29-1 to TRBJ2-3; a weak D match, TRBD1 (5 bases). Trimming shortened V by 3 bases and J by 1 base, and 8 bases separated the two germline ends. This CDR3 contains 13 residues. Germline V gene sequence: CDR1 SQVTM, CDR2 ANQGSEA. The CDR3 reads CSVDQGGTDTQYF. The CDR3 DNA reads as TGCAGCGTTGATCAGGGTGGCACAGATACGCAGTATTTT.

This chain uses TRBV20-1 with TRBJ2-1, with 8 nucleotides matching TRBD2. In germline, CDR1 is DFQATT, CDR2 SNEGSKA (reference sequence). Losses at the gene ends were 5 bases for V and 6 bases for J; bases not matched to a gene: 9. The CDR3 loop spans 14 amino acids. This chain's CDR3 is CSALAGPLTNEQFF. CDR3 bases: TGCAGTGCTCTAGCGGGCCCCCTTACCAATGAGCAGTTCTTC.

In its sample, this clonotype was seen a few times. V usage is TRBV7-2 and J usage is TRBJ2-7; 9 bases line up with TRBD2. Germline CDR1 and CDR2: SGHTA and FQGNSA. The CDR3 is made up of 16 amino acids. With V trimmed by 1 base and J by 2 bases, 6 bases remained unmatched. The CDR3 is CASSLESGRIPYEQYF. CDR3 nucleotides: TGTGCCAGCAGCTTAGAGAGCGGGAGGATACCCTACGAGCAGTACTTC.

The chain uses TRBV12-3 or TRBV12-4 and TRBJ1-2; D is ambiguous. The CDR3 is 23 residues long. Trimming left V 3 bases short and J 5 bases short, with 40 bases between. The DNA of the CDR3 is TGTGCCAGCAGTTTCTTTTATCTTTCCTCCTTATCCGTCTCCGCAAAGGCCGATTATGGCTACACCTTC. It specifies CASSFFYLSSLSVSAKADYGYTF.

The gene calls are TRBV12-3 or TRBV12-4 and TRBJ2-7; D unresolved. CDR3 size: 15 residues. The germline V and J ends were trimmed by 1 base and 3 bases, with 13 bases remaining between them. The CDR3 protein is CASSLVPGPLYEQYF. The CDR3 bases are TGTGCCAGCAGTTTAGTGCCAGGCCCCCTCTACGAGCAGTACTTC.

V usage is TRBV19 and J usage is TRBJ2-7; TRBD1 might be the D (6 bases). Germline CDR1 is LNHDA and CDR2 is SQIVND (reference sequence). The CDR3 extends over 14 amino acids. V shed 6 bases and J shed 7 bases, with 19 bases lying between them. The CDR3 here is CASSRQVPSGEQYF. As DNA, the CDR3 is TGTGCCAGTAGCAGACAGGTCCCCTCGGGGGAGCAGTACTTC.

The chain employs TRBV7-3 and TRBJ2-3; D is unresolved. The CDR3 covers 14 residues. From germline, CDR1 is SGHTA and CDR2 FQGTGA. Trimming pared 5 bases from V and 1 base from J, leaving 10 bases between. The CDR3 nucleotides read TGTGCCAGCAGCCCCCCGGGCCGCACAGATACGCAGTATTTT. It yields the protein CASSPPGRTDTQYF.

This clonotype was detected ten times or more. This rearrangement joins TRBV7-3 to TRBJ2-1; TRBD2 is a possible D gene (6 bases). This CDR3 has 14 residues. Trimming stripped 2 bases from V and 4 bases from J, with 9 bases between. Germline V lookup: CDR1 SGHTA, CDR2 FQGTGA. In nucleotides, the CDR3 is TGTGCCAGCAGCTTAGGACTAAGGTACAATGAGCAGTTCTTC. This encodes CASSLGLRYNEQFF. The whole variable domain, filled in from reference TRBV7-3 and TRBJ2-1, reads GAGVSQTPSNKVTEKGKYVELRCDPISGHTALYWYRQSLGQGPEFLIYFQGTGAADDSGLPNDRFFAVRPEGSVSTLKIQRTERGDSAVYLCASSLGLRYNEQFFGPGTRLTVL.

This clonotype was seen more than once but under ten times. The chain has TRBV7-8 and TRBJ2-7; D remains ambiguous. The CDR3 has 14 residues. Germline V gene sequence: CDR1 SGHVS, CDR2 FQNEAQ. The V end was cut by 3 bases, the J end by 0 bases, with 9 bases between. CDR3 loop: CASSFERSSYEQYF. As DNA, the CDR3 is TGTGCCAGCAGCTTCGAACGGAGCTCCTACGAGCAGTACTTC.